This T cell receptor beta chain was observed in a study of early T cells in non-severe SARS-CoV-2 infection. For the study at large: The sequenced material was bulk RNA from unsorted whole blood, and its chains were unpaired.

Unique molecular identifiers were added to individual cDNA molecules. TCRdb re-called the 5' RACE reads through MiXCR, storing one row per CDR3 protein. The data show some 50,000 distinct CDR3 sequences, less than 9.5% seen once. This clonotype has only a few counts. The specimen was whole blood. The receptor comes from an adult who was a healthcare worker with PCR-confirmed SARS-CoV-2 infection or an uninfected control (not recorded which).

This chain's CDR3 is CASSQEAGPNTGELFF. The CDR3, as DNA: TGCGCCAGCAGCCAAGAGGCGGGACCGAACACCGGGGAGCTGTTTTTT. The chain combines TRBV4-3 with TRBJ2-2; D perhaps matches TRBD2 (6 bases). Trimming took 0 bases from V and 0 from J, leaving 8 bases between them. From germline, CDR1 is LGHNA and CDR2 YSLEER. The CDR3 has 16 amino acids.